Below, one T cell receptor beta chain is given with its context. This table comes from immunoSEQ multiplex PCR, and its TCRdb copy is limited to in-frame clones, with some not included. The sample has a few million clones; approximately 96% are singletons. Germline assignment: CDR1 MNHNS and CDR2 SASEGT. There are 14 residues in the CDR3. V was clipped by 4 bases and J by 8 bases; unmatched bases: 10. The data were taken from a study of shared clonotypes between healthy human individuals. Input material: naive CD4+ T cells sorted from blood. Subset noted: CD45RA+ positively selected. The source of this sequence is a young man in good health. V gene TRBV6-1 combines with J gene TRBJ1-1; 7 nucleotides match TRBD1. The CDR3 DNA is TGTGCCAGCAGTGGGGGCGGACAGGCGGACGAAGCTTTCTTT. Its protein is CASSGGGQADEAFF.